This T cell receptor (beta chain) was obtained from a study of blood T cells in healthy people across ages. Findings of the study overall: The lack of PBMC sorting stopped any conclusive naive versus antigen-experienced comparison.

Isolation recovered at least 6 million PBMCs from every sample. Primers used in a second PCR of roughly 7 to 12 cycles were a sample-barcoded 5' primer and a J-beta primer mix. TCRdb reanalysed the 5' RACE reads using MiXCR and keeps one entry per CDR3 protein. The sample lists some 730,000 distinct CDR3 sequences, about 24% occurring once. On this clonotype itself: Antigen specificity is unknown.

This CDR3 is built from 11 residues. V lost 3 bases and J 8 bases, leaving 10 bases between the germline ends. Germline V gene sequence: CDR1 SQVTM, CDR2 ANQGSEA. The origin of this receptor is a man between 65 and 80 years old in good health. This chain joins TRBV29-1 and TRBJ1-2, with a weak D call TRBD1 (6 bases). Sequences were obtained from blood. CDR3 loop: CSVDTRGGYTF. The CDR3 nucleotides read TGCAGCGTTGACACCAGGGGCGGCTACACCTTC. Filled out from reference TRBV29-1 and TRBJ1-2, the complete variable domain reads SAVISQKPSRDICQRGTSLTIQCQVDSQVTMMFWYRQQPGQSLTLIATANQGSEATYESGFVIDKFPISRPNLTFSTLTVSNMSPEDSSIYLCSVDTRGGYTFGSGTRLTVV.